The next 3 T cell receptor beta chains were all read from a single sample in a study of T cells in Graves' hyperthyroidism and ophthalmopathy. The source material, RNA transcripts, was used to amplify TCR beta CDR3 regions. The study used the HTBI primer set for a first-round RT-PCR of the TCR CDR3. Via MiXCR, TCRdb re-called the multiplex PCR reads, giving one row per CDR3 protein. The sample carries under 300,000 distinct CDR3 sequences, approximately 26% recorded once. Sequencing used blood. Receptors were obtained from a man aged 40-50 years with Graves' hyperthyroidism that later progressed to Graves' ophthalmopathy.

This clonotype was seen at least ten times. The V and J genes are TRBV5-1 and TRBJ2-2; weak D call: TRBD1 (5 bases). The germline V gene has CDR1 SGHRS and CDR2 YFSETQ. The CDR3 totals 14 residues. Trimming shortened V by 4 bases and J by 5 bases, and 12 bases separated the two germline ends. The CDR3 DNA reads as TGCGCCAGCAGCCCGGACACGATTACCGGGGAGCTGTTTTTT. Translated, it gives CASSPDTITGELFF.

The V and J genes are TRBV5-1 and TRBJ2-7; TRBD1 is a possible D gene (6 bases). Trimming cost V 2 bases and J 2 bases, with 20 bases left between them. The germline V gene encodes CDR1 SGHRS and CDR2 YFSETQ. The CDR3 is 17 residues long. The CDR3 reads CASSFQTGTSGTYEQYF. CDR3 bases: TGCGCCAGCAGCTTTCAAACCGGGACAAGCGGAACCTACGAGCAGTACTTC.

This chain uses TRBV27 with TRBJ1-5; tentatively, D is TRBD1 (5 bases). Germline V gives CDR1 MNHEY, CDR2 SMNVEV (reference sequence). This CDR3 has 14 amino acids. V dropped 2 bases and J dropped 7 bases, with 12 bases sitting between them. This chain's CDR3 is CASSLQGRGQPQHF. The CDR3 DNA is TGTGCCAGCAGTTTACAGGGTAGGGGCCAGCCCCAGCATTTT.